These 19 T cell receptor beta chains share one sample of origin, sequenced in a study of T-cell reconstitution after alpha-beta-depleted transplantation in children. The TCRbeta library incorporated unique molecular identifiers. Via MiXCR, TCRdb re-called the PCR reads, giving one row per CDR3 protein. The sample yields about 200,000 distinct CDR3 sequences, under 8.5% seen once. The source was PBMCs, collected before TCRalphabeta/CD19-depleted stem cell transplant. These receptors came from a boy aged 2 to 10 with acute lymphoblastic leukemia, due to receive a stem cell transplant.

This clonotype was counted many times. The chain employs TRBV19 and TRBJ1-6, with D hard to call. Between the trimmed V and J ends, which lost 6 bases and 0 bases, there was a span of 6 bases. Germline values: CDR1 LNHDA, CDR2 SQIVND (reference sequence). The CDR3 sequence is 14 residues long. The CDR3 sequence is CASSDISYNSPLHF. The CDR3 bases are TGTGCCAGTAGCGACATCTCCTATAATTCACCCCTCCACTTT.

The sample holds many counts of this clonotype. The chain employs TRBV12-3 or TRBV12-4 and TRBJ2-7, with 8 bases matching TRBD1. This CDR3 comprises 16 residues. Unmatched junction bases numbered 12, after V lost 5 bases and J lost 3 bases. This CDR3 is CASSNLGQGPIYEQYF. Written as DNA, the CDR3 is TGTGCCAGCAGTAACCTTGGACAGGGCCCAATCTACGAGCAGTACTTC.

This clonotype was seen ten or more times. This chain uses TRBV2 with TRBJ1-2; TRBD1 might be the D (5 bases). The CDR3 is made up of 14 amino acids. Trimming cost V 1 base and J 7 bases, with 13 bases left between them. Germline V gives CDR1 SNHLY, CDR2 FYNNEI. CDR3 in amino acids: CASSEDRARGGYTF. CDR3 DNA sequence: TGTGCCAGCAGTGAAGATAGGGCGAGGGGTGGCTACACCTTC. The full variable domain, in which reference TRBV2 and TRBJ1-2 provide the parts outside the CDR3, is EPEVTQTPSHQVTQMGQEVILRCVPISNHLYFYWYRQILGQKVEFLVSFYNNEISEKSEIFDDQFSVERPDGSNFTLKIRSTKLEDSAMYFCASSEDRARGGYTFGSGTRLTVV.

This chain joins TRBV20-1 and TRBJ2-5; D perhaps matches TRBD1 (6 bases). Per germline, CDR1 DFQATT and CDR2 SNEGSKA (reference sequence). CDR3 length: 13 residues. The V end lost 5 bases, the J end lost 3 bases, and 13 bases lay between the germline ends. The chain's CDR3 is CSALRDTKETQYF. The CDR3 DNA sequence: TGCAGTGCTCTCCGGGACACCAAAGAGACCCAGTACTTC.

The table lists this clonotype with a few counts. The rearrangement uses TRBV20-1 and TRBJ2-7; TRBD1 agrees at 10 bases. This CDR3 contains 17 residues. Trimming at V came to 6 bases and at J to 2 bases, leaving 16 bases not matched to a gene. Germline V gives CDR1 DFQATT, CDR2 SNEGSKA (reference sequence). CDR3 DNA sequence: TGCAGTGCCCTGCCTAGGTTGGGACAGGGGACCACCTACGAGCAGTACTTC. Residues: CSALPRLGQGTTYEQYF.

The V gene is TRBV27, the J gene TRBJ1-6, with 8 bases identical to TRBD1. Germline V CDR1 and CDR2: MNHEY, SMNVEV (reference sequence). Trimming at V came to 3 bases and at J to 4 bases, leaving 8 bases not matched to a gene. This CDR3 has 17 residues. CDR3 DNA sequence: TGTGCCAGCAGTTTTCGATACGGGACAGGTTATAATTCACCCCTCCACTTT. Protein: CASSFRYGTGYNSPLHF.

The chain links TRBV28 to TRBJ2-2, with D possibly TRBD1 on 5 matching bases. Germline-derived CDR1 and CDR2 are MDHEN and SYDVKM. The CDR3 has 15 residues. V lost 6 bases to trimming and J lost 2 bases, with 13 bases between them. The CDR3 loop reads CASRGLNPNTGELFF. The CDR3 DNA reads TGTGCCAGCAGGGGGCTTAATCCTAACACCGGGGAGCTGTTTTTT. Variable domain in full (rest from reference TRBV28 and TRBJ2-2): DVKVTQSSRYLVKRTGEKVFLECVQDMDHENMFWYRQDPGLGLRLIYFSYDVKMKEKGDIPEGYSVSREKKERFSLILESASTNQTSMYLCASRGLNPNTGELFFGEGSRLTVL.

The table lists this clonotype with many counts. The chain is built from TRBV6-1 and TRBJ2-1; D ambiguous. The CDR3 runs 13 residues. Per the germline V gene, CDR1 is MNHNS and CDR2 is SASEGT. V lost 4 bases, J lost 7 bases, and 11 bases lay in between. CDR3 nucleotides: TGTGCCAGCAGTGGGACCTCACTAAATGAGCAGTTCTTC. Encoded protein: CASSGTSLNEQFF.

In this sample, this clonotype turned up many times. The gene calls are TRBV5-6 and TRBJ2-7; 13 bases are shared with TRBD2. CDR1 is SGHDT, CDR2 YYEEEE, per germline. The CDR3 sequence is 15 residues long. With V trimmed by 2 bases and J by 6 bases, 5 bases remained unmatched. CDR3 sequence reads: CASSFRTSGSREQYF. CDR3 coding DNA: TGTGCCAGCAGCTTCCGGACTAGCGGGAGCCGCGAGCAGTACTTC.

This clonotype turned up a few times. The rearrangement links TRBV11-2 to TRBJ2-2; a possible D gene is TRBD1 (6 bases). Germline CDR1 reads SGHAT; CDR2 reads FQNNGV. There are 18 residues in the CDR3. V lost 2 bases to trimming and J lost 1 base, with 17 bases between them. CDR3 amino acids: CASSLRTLTQGNTGELFF. Written as DNA, the CDR3 is TGTGCCAGCAGCTTAAGGACTCTCACACAGGGGAACACCGGGGAGCTGTTTTTT. The variable domain in full, with the rest retrieved from reference TRBV11-2 and TRBJ2-2, is EAGVAQSPRYKIIEKRQSVAFWCNPISGHATLYWYQQILGQGPKLLIQFQNNGVVDDSQLPKDRFSAERLKGVDSTLKIQPAKLEDSAVYLCASSLRTLTQGNTGELFFGEGSRLTVL.

V gene TRBV14 combines with J gene TRBJ2-3; D perhaps matches TRBD1 (6 bases). V lost 8 bases to trimming and J lost 8 bases, with 14 bases between them. Looked up from germline, CDR1 is SGHDN and CDR2 is FVKESK. There are 12 residues in the CDR3. For the CDR3, the DNA is TGTGCCAGCCTAGGGGGAGACGGTACGCAGTATTTT. Protein product: CASLGGDGTQYF. The full variable domain, completed using reference TRBV14 and TRBJ2-3, is EAGVTQFPSHSVIEKGQTVTLRCDPISGHDNLYWYRRVMGKEIKFLLHFVKESKQDESGMPNNRFLAERTGGTYSTLKVQPAELEDSGVYFCASLGGDGTQYFGPGTRLTVL.

Ten or more counts support this clonotype. The J gene is TRBJ2-1, the V gene TRBV7-9; the match to TRBD1 covers 8 bases. V dropped 5 bases and J dropped 5; count of bases not matched to a gene: 2. The length of the CDR3 is 13 residues. CDR1 and CDR2 from the germline V gene are SEHNR and FQNEAQ (reference sequence). The DNA of the CDR3 is TGTGCCAGCAGCCAGGACAGGGACAATGAGCAGTTCTTC. Amino acids: CASSQDRDNEQFF.

This clonotype was observed a few times. Here the CDR3 reads CASSLWSSGGENEQFF. The CDR3 DNA sequence: TGTGCCAGCAGCTTATGGTCTAGCGGGGGGGAAAATGAGCAGTTCTTC. The chain employs TRBV7-2 and TRBJ2-1; 12 nucleotides line up with TRBD2. This CDR3 is built from 16 residues. In germline, CDR1 is SGHTA, CDR2 FQGNSA. Unmatched junction bases numbered 6, after V lost 2 bases and J lost 7 bases.

Note on this clonotype: A much larger clone is a single base away; this may be a read error. The chain combines TRBV20-1 with TRBJ2-7, with a weak D call TRBD2 (5 bases). The V and J ends lost 3 bases and 3 bases respectively, with 15 bases between them. This CDR3 region has 14 residues. CDR1 is DFQATT and CDR2 is SNEGSKA in the germline V gene (reference sequence). The CDR3 nucleotides are TGCAGTGCTAGGAGGGAGAGGGATCTCTACGAGCAGTACTTC. Protein product: CSARRERDLYEQYF.

Regarding this clonotype: A single base separates this from a much larger clone, so it may be a read error. Since the CDR3 does not end with the conserved phenylalanine or tryptophan, this likely comes from a read error. This sequence joins TRBV6-1 and TRBJ1-1; no reliable D call. Trimming cost V 1 base and J 9 bases, with 9 bases left between them. The CDR3 totals 12 residues. Germline CDR1 MNHNS, CDR2 SASEGT. The CDR3 sequence is CASSEGDLKAFC. CDR3 bases: TGTGCCAGCAGTGAAGGAGACTTAAAAGCTTTCTGT.

In its sample, this clonotype was seen many times. The gene calls are TRBV29-1 and TRBJ2-7, with D possibly TRBD2 on 6 matching bases. The CDR3 length is 12 residues. Germline-derived CDR1 and CDR2 are SQVTM and ANQGSEA. Trimming shortened V by 1 base and J by 7 bases, and 11 bases separated the two germline ends. The CDR3 reads CSVEGSGVEQYF. CDR3 bases: TGCAGCGTTGAAGGCTCGGGGGTTGAGCAGTACTTC.

The J gene is TRBJ1-2, the V gene TRBV4-2; tentatively, D is TRBD1 (6 bases). This CDR3 has 16 amino acids. Germline assignment: CDR1 LGHNA and CDR2 YNFKEQ. The V end was cut by 0 bases, the J end by 2 bases, with 13 bases between. The CDR3 DNA sequence: TGTGCCAGCAGCCAAGAGCTATTAGGGGGAAACTATGGCTACACCTTC. The encoded protein is CASSQELLGGNYGYTF.

This clonotype was observed at least ten times. The chain recombines TRBV9 with TRBJ1-1, with a possible D match to TRBD1 (5 bases). The V gene's germline CDR1 is SGDLS and CDR2 YYNGEE. The V end lost 3 bases, the J end lost 4 bases, and 10 bases lay between the germline ends. This CDR3 comprises 13 residues. CDR3 loop: CASSAQGGTEAFF. The CDR3 region has the DNA TGTGCCAGCAGCGCTCAGGGTGGCACTGAAGCTTTCTTT.

The chain is built from TRBV10-2 and TRBJ1-2, with a tentative D call TRBD1 (5 bases). Germline CDR1 and CDR2: WSHSY and SAAADI. The CDR3 loop spans 14 amino acids. Trimming cost V 3 bases and J 1 base, with 9 bases left between them. The CDR3 sequence is CASSETGVNYGYTF. CDR3 bases: TGCGCCAGCAGTGAAACAGGCGTTAACTATGGCTACACCTTC.